The rows below give T cell receptor beta chains drawn from one sample of a study of shared clonotypes between healthy human individuals. Using immunoSEQ multiplex PCR, the repertoire was profiled, and TCRdb retains in-frame clones only, with some absent. The sample yields around 2.1 million clones, about 94% seen once. Sequencing was done on a sample of naive CD4+ T cells sorted from blood. Receptor source: a man younger than 30 in good health. CDR3s include the opening cysteine and the closing phenylalanine or tryptophan. The order of the fields is clone size, V gene, CDR3 length, J gene, D gene, CDR3 DNA, CDR3 protein. The D gene is left open where the match is weak. Expanded clones are given a class, and other clones once, few, many or no size at all.

-,TRBV30,15,TRBJ1-1,-,TGTGCCTGGAAACCTCAGTTACAGGGACTCACTGAAGCTTTCTTT,CAWKPQLQGLTEAFF
-,TRBV11-2,15,TRBJ1-2,TRBD1,TGTGCCAGCAGCTTACTTACAGGGGGTGCCTATGGCTACACCTTC,CASSLLTGGAYGYTF
-,TRBV18,14,TRBJ2-2,-,TGTGCCAGCTCATCTCAGGTCCCCACCGGGGAGCTGTTTTTT,CASSSQVPTGELFF
-,TRBV10-3,13,TRBJ2-7,TRBD2,TGTGCCATCAGCGAGGGAGGGCTCGACGAGCAGTACTTC,CAISEGGLDEQYF
-,TRBV9,15,TRBJ1-3,TRBD1,TGTGCCAGCAGCGTCGACGGGACAGGCAGAAACACCATATATTTT,CASSVDGTGRNTIYF
-,TRBV4-2,15,TRBJ2-7,-,TGTGCCAGCAGCCAAGAGGGCGGGTTGACCTACGAGCAGTACTTC,CASSQEGGLTYEQYF
once,TRBV27,17,TRBJ2-4,TRBD2,TGTGCCAGCAGTTCTCGACTAGCGGGAGCGTCCTCGAACATTCAGTACTTC,CASSSRLAGASSNIQYF
-,TRBV5-6,15,TRBJ1-2,-,TGTGCCAGCAGCTTCGTGACAGAGATTAACTATGGCTACACCTTC,CASSFVTEINYGYTF
-,TRBV2,11,TRBJ2-3,-,TGTGCCAGCAGAGGGTCTGATACGCAGTATTTT,CASRGSDTQYF
-,TRBV4-3,13,TRBJ2-2,-,TGCGCCAGCAGCCGTGAACTTACCGGGGAGCTGTTTTTT,CASSRELTGELFF
-,TRBV7-2,15,TRBJ2-5,-,TGTGCCAGCAGCTATGAGGGGTCAACCAGTGAGACCCAGTACTTC,CASSYEGSTSETQYF
-,TRBV2,13,TRBJ2-1,-,TGTGCCAGCAGTGAGATCGGGAACAATGAGCAGTTCTTC,CASSEIGNNEQFF
-,TRBV6-5,15,TRBJ1-6,TRBD1,TGTGCCAGCAGTCCCGGGACAGGGGATAATTCACCCCTCCACTTT,CASSPGTGDNSPLHF
once,TRBV28,15,TRBJ2-7,TRBD2,TGTGCCAGCAGTTCGACTAGCGGGGGAAGTAACGAGCAGTACTTC,CASSSTSGGSNEQYF
-,TRBV30,18,TRBJ2-7,TRBD2,TGTGCCTGGAGTGTGTGGAGGACTAGCGGGAGGTCTACCTACGAGCAGTACTTC,CAWSVWRTSGRSTYEQYF
-,TRBV18,15,TRBJ2-7,-,TGTGCCAGCTCACGGTCGGGACAACACTCCTACGAGCAGTACTTC,CASSRSGQHSYEQYF